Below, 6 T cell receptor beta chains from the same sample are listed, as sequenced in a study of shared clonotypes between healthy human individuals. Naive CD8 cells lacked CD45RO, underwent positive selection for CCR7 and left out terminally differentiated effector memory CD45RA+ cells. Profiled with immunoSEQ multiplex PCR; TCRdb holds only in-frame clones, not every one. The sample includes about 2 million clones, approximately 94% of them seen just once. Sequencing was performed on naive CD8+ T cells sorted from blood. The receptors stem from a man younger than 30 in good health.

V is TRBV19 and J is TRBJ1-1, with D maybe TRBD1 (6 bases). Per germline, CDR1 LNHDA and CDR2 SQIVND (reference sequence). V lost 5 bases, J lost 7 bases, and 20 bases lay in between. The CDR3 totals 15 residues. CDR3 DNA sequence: TGTGCCAGTAGTGGGTTACAGGGCTGGTATGGTGAAGCTTTCTTT. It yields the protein CASSGLQGWYGEAFF.

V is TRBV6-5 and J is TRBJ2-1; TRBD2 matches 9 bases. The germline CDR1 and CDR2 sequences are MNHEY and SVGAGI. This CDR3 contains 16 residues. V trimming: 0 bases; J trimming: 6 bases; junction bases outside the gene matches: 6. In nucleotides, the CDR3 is TGTGCCAGCAGTTACTCTGTCCTAGCGGGGTCCAATGAGCAGTTCTTC. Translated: CASSYSVLAGSNEQFF.

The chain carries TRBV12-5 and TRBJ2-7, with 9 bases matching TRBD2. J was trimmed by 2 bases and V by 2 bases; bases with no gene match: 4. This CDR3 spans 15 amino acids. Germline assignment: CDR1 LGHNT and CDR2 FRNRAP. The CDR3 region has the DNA TGTGCTAGTGGTTTGTTCCTAGCGGGACCCTACGAGCAGTACTTC. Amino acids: CASGLFLAGPYEQYF.

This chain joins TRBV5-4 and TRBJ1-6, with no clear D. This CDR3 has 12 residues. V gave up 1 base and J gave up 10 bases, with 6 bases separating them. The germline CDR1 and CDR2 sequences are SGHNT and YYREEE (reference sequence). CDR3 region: CASSLLYSPLHF. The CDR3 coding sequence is TGTGCCAGCAGCTTGCTTTACTCACCCCTCCACTTT.

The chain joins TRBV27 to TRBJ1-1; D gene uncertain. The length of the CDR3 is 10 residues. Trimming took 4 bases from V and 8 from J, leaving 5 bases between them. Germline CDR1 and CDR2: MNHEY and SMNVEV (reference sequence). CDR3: CASSWPEAFF. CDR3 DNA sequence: TGTGCCAGCAGTTGGCCAGAAGCTTTCTTT.

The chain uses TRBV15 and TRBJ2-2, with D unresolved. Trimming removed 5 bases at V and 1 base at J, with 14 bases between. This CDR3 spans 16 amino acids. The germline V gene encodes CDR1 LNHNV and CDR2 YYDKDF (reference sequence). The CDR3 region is CATSPGRLRNTGELFF. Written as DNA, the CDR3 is TGTGCCACCAGCCCCGGAAGACTCAGGAACACCGGGGAGCTGTTTTTT.